This record looks at one T cell receptor beta chain sequence and its context. Its matching antigen is unknown. The PCR used 60 Vbeta and 13 Jbeta primers. Some clones are missing from TCRdb's copy, which holds only in-frame ones; the method was immunoSEQ multiplex PCR. The sample contains roughly 180,000 clones, 70% to 80% of which appear only once. The CDR3 has 12 amino acids. Germline lookup yields CDR1 SGHNT and CDR2 YYREEE (reference sequence). V was trimmed by 0 bases and J by 6 bases, leaving 7 bases between them. The data stem from a study of cytomegalovirus exposure and HLA in healthy donors. Across the whole study: Genotyping showed about 80% of almost 400 donors falling in the Caucasian-associated ancestry cluster. General study results and limits: In a later analysis, common viral pathogens appeared linked to several of the most significant clusters.

The specimen sequenced was PBMCs. The chain uses TRBV5-4 and TRBJ2-7; D remains ambiguous. The sequence was obtained from a young man in good health and CMV-seronegative. The CDR3: CASSLDWSEQYF. As DNA, the CDR3 is TGTGCCAGCAGCTTGGACTGGAGCGAGCAGTACTTC.